This TCR beta chain is drawn from a study of control samples from healthy donors and cancer patients. Sequenced by immunoSEQ multiplex PCR; TCRdb stores in-frame clones only, minus some. The table includes 150,000 or so clones, 85% to 95% detected once. Trimming left V 3 bases short and J 0 bases short, with 12 bases between. The V gene's germline CDR1 is LNHDA and CDR2 SQIVND (reference sequence). The CDR3 is 17 residues long. The rearrangement uses TRBV19 and TRBJ2-6; D possibly matches TRBD1 or TRBD2 (5 bases each). Sample: blood. This clonotype originated in a woman between 40 and 50 years old in good health. CDR3 sequence: CASSIIEGSSGANVLTF. CDR3 DNA: TGTGCCAGTAGTATCATTGAGGGGTCCTCTGGGGCCAACGTCCTGACTTTC.